This TCR beta chain was recorded in a study of blood T cell repertoires in COVID-19. Some clones are missing from TCRdb's copy, which holds only in-frame ones; the method was immunoSEQ multiplex PCR. Here the sample spans tens of thousands of clones, around four fifths being singletons. Germline loops: CDR1 SGHRS, CDR2 YFSETQ. J lost 9 bases, V lost 4 bases, and 5 bases had no gene match. The CDR3 consists of 13 residues. This clone was recorded a few times. The sample comprised peripheral blood. This sequence originates from a man aged 45-60 years with active COVID-19. This rearrangement joins TRBV5-1 to TRBJ2-4; 9 positions agree with TRBD1. CDR3: CASSRDRESIQYF. CDR3 nucleotide sequence: TGCGCCAGCAGCCGGGACAGGGAAAGCATTCAGTACTTC.